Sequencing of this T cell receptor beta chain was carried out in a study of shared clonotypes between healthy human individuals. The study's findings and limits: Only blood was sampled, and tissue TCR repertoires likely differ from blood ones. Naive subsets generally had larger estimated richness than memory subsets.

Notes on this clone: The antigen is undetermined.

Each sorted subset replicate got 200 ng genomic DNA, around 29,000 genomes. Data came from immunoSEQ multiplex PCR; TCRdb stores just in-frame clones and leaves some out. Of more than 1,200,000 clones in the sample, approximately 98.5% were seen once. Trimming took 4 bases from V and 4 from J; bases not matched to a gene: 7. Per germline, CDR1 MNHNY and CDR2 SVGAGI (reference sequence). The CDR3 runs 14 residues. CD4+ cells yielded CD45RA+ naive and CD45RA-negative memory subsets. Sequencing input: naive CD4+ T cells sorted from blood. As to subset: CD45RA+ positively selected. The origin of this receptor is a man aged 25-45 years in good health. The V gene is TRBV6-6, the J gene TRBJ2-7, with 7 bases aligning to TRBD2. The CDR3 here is CASSSEAGAYEQYF. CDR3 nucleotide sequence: TGTGCCAGCAGTTCAGAGGCGGGAGCTTACGAGCAGTACTTC.